This T cell receptor beta chain comes out of a study of regulatory T cells in long-lasting Graves disease. Described time point: newly diagnosed GD, antithyroid drugs for less than 3 months. RNA from PBMCs was the source of the TCR library. EDTA tubes were used for drawing around 8.2 milliliters of peripheral blood. Germline CDR1 and CDR2: SGDLS and YYNGEE. Trimming cost V 4 bases and J 5 bases; bases outside gene matches: 9. This CDR3 region has 16 residues. Researchers made TCR beta libraries by using iRepertoire HTBI primers and running Arm-PCR on CDR3 regions. One entry per CDR3 protein, called by TCRdb with MiXCR from the multiplex PCR reads. The sample lists around 360,000 distinct CDR3 sequences, roughly 15% occurring once. The sample holds one count of this clonotype. Separately, the same data were catalogued under a study of T cells in Graves' hyperthyroidism and ophthalmopathy.

The source of this sequence is a woman under 30 with Graves disease. The sequencing here drew on peripheral blood mononuclear cells (PBMCs), taken at new diagnosis, from a patient treated with antithyroid drugs. This rearrangement joins TRBV9 to TRBJ2-5, with 12 bases identical to TRBD2. As DNA, the CDR3 is TGTGCCAGCAGCTCACATCCTAGCGGGGGGGCGGAGACCCAGTACTTC. Translating gives CASSSHPSGGAETQYF.